This T cell receptor delta chain was recovered during a study of γδ T cells in repeated Plasmodium falciparum infection. Overall study results and limits: Compared with Australian children, Malian Vdelta2-negative repertoires seemed more clonal, less diverse, less shared.

V was pared by 1 base and J by 10 bases, with 22 bases between. Germline loops: CDR1 TSWWSYY, CDR2 QGS. This CDR3 has 16 amino acids. TCRdb applied CATT to the multiplex PCR reads for clone calling. The repertoire has 75,000 to 95,000 delta-chain clones, approximately 0.92% of them found once; the top ten carry just under 10%. Bulk repertoires came from Vgamma9/Vdelta2+ or Vdelta2-negative gammadelta T cells flow-sorted from PBMC. This clone has more than one count but fewer than ten. Its specificity is unknown. One base away lies a much larger clone, so this may be a sequencing read error. Sequencing input: gamma-delta T cells from blood. This sequence joins TRDV1 and TRDJ1; D is perhaps TRDD2 (6 bases). This sequence originates from a pool of human donors (malaria-infected and uninfected, not separated). CDR3 nucleotides: TGTGCTCTTGGGGAACGGGCTCCTACGGTTTTCGTCGGACTCATCTTT. Translating gives CALGERAPTVFVGLIF.